The sample holds many counts of the clone carrying this TCR beta chain. Synthesis of cDNA was performed by 5'RACE using 10-nucleotide random UMIs. MiXCR, applied by TCRdb to the 5' RACE reads, yields one record per CDR3 protein. The sample carries about 66,000 distinct CDR3 sequences, roughly 4.5% recorded once. The sample is drawn from a study of neurological immune-mediated disorders. The overall study: In a group of around 35 multiple sclerosis patients, some 30 had the relapsing-remitting type and 3 had the secondary progressive type.

In germline, CDR1 is DFQATT, CDR2 SNEGSKA (reference sequence). The CDR3 totals 13 residues. V lost 5 bases and J lost 2; bases outside the gene matches: 3. The material sequenced was PBMCs. This sequence was found in a man aged 25 to 40 with multiple sclerosis. This sequence joins TRBV20-1 and TRBJ2-7, with 10 bases lining up with TRBD1. CDR3 sequence reads: CSAGQGVAYEQYV. CDR3 DNA: TGCAGTGCTGGACAGGGGGTGGCCTACGAGCAGTACGTC.